Below, one TCR beta chain is given with its context. These data are taken from a study of blood T cell repertoires in COVID-19. For the study at large: From the United States, Italy and Spain came samples of acute and convalescent COVID-19.

Source study methods: Nucleated cell counts were estimated from reference gene primer amplification. Some clones are missing from TCRdb's copy, which holds only in-frame ones; the method was immunoSEQ multiplex PCR. Clone size and V and J calls were adopted from that table, with D and trimming inferred from the DNA. The repertoire holds fewer than 35,000 clones, nearly 90% seen once, with 25% to 30% in the top ten. This CDR3 has 13 amino acids. Germline V CDR1 and CDR2: KGHDR, SFDVKD. V lost 6 bases to trimming and J lost 11 bases; unmatched junction nucleotides: 6. This TCR was recovered from a man older than 75 with acute or convalescent COVID-19. Material for sequencing was peripheral blood. The V gene is TRBV24-1, the J gene TRBJ2-3, with TRBD2 matching 11 bases. The CDR3 spells CATSNGLAGWQYF. The DNA of the CDR3 is TGTGCCACCAGTAACGGACTAGCGGGTTGGCAGTATTTT.